This T cell receptor beta chain was documented in a study of T cell responses to AZD1222 COVID-19 vaccine. At the level of the study: Researchers grouped second doses given at about 4 or about 12 weeks into one pool. General study findings and limits: Recipients of two AZD1222 doses showed rising Spike-specific TCR breadth and depth. There were mostly white British donors and more females than males, and clonal diversity was possibly underestimated.

Libraries were prepared by immunoSEQ multiplex PCR; TCRdb keeps only in-frame clonotypes and omits some of them. In the table there are about 53,000 clones, around 84% of which are singletons. V dropped 1 base and J dropped 2 bases, with 12 bases sitting between them. CDR1 SGHVS and CDR2 FNYEAQ come from the germline V gene. This CDR3 region has 15 residues. As for this clone: Its antigen is unidentified.

The gene calls are TRBV7-6 and TRBJ2-7, with D unclear. This TCR came from an adult in good health. The starting material was peripheral blood, obtained on day 0 of AZD1222 vaccination. The CDR3: CASSLGMAATYEQYF. In DNA form, the CDR3 reads TGTGCCAGCAGCTTAGGGATGGCGGCGACCTACGAGCAGTACTTC.